What follows is one T cell receptor beta chain and its context. The antigen is undetermined. The CDR3 is 13 residues long. CDR1 is MNHNS and CDR2 is SASEGT in the germline V gene. Trimming took off 7 bases at V and 7 bases at J, with 11 bases between the two ends. The source of the sample is a study of cytomegalovirus exposure and HLA in healthy donors. Study findings and constraints: Near-uniform donor sequencing depth was presumed by presence/absence analyses. HLA-A and HLA-B allele assignments for most subjects were reportedly predicted accurately using TCR beta sequences. Some V segments could not be told apart, so they were left out, TRBV6-2 and TRBV6-3 among them. Cytomegalovirus-associated TCR beta chains were listed, numbering 150 to 200.

It was with 60 Vbeta and 13 Jbeta primers that the PCR ran. The repertoire was sequenced with immunoSEQ multiplex PCR; TCRdb's copy has only in-frame clones and lacks some. The sample lists about 150,000 clones; 50% to 75% were seen once. The J gene is TRBJ1-6, the V gene TRBV6-1, with unresolved D. Material: PBMCs. The origin of this receptor is a woman aged 55 to 70 in good health and CMV-seropositive. The CDR3 sequence is CASMSRANSPLHF. CDR3 DNA: TGTGCCAGCATGAGTCGAGCCAATTCACCCCTCCACTTT.